These 13 T cell receptor beta chains were sequenced from one sample in a study of blood T cell repertoires in COVID-19. Some clones are missing from TCRdb's copy, which holds only in-frame ones; the method was immunoSEQ multiplex PCR. This table holds around 60,000 clones, approximately 90% found once. Sequenced: peripheral blood. The source is a human donor in a cohort sampled during active COVID-19.

As concerns this clone: Other DNA sequences in this sample translate to the same CDR3. V and J are TRBV5-4 and TRBJ2-5; perhaps TRBD2 as D (6 bases). Germline values: CDR1 SGHNT, CDR2 YYREEE (reference sequence). This CDR3 is 14 amino acids long. V was shortened by 3 bases and J by 1 base, with 10 bases between the two germline ends. DNA of the CDR3: TGTGCCAGCAGCTCCGGACTACTCCAAGAGACCCAGTACTTC. This sequence encodes CASSSGLLQETQYF. Looking up the rest from reference TRBV5-4 and TRBJ2-5 gives the full variable domain: ETGVTQSPTHLIKTRGQQVTLRCSSQSGHNTVSWYQQALGQGPQFIFQYYREEENGRGNFPPRFSGLQFPNYSSELNVNALELDDSALYLCASSSGLLQETQYFGPGTRLLVL.

The chain links TRBV4-1 to TRBJ2-5, with D hard to call. This CDR3 has 14 residues. Between the trimmed V and J ends, which lost 0 bases and 4 bases, there was a span of 9 bases. CDR1 is MGHRA and CDR2 is YSYEKL in the germline V gene. CDR3 region: CASSQDFNRETQYF. The CDR3 region has the DNA TGCGCCAGCAGCCAAGATTTTAATAGAGAGACCCAGTACTTC.

This clone was seen just once. The chain employs TRBV4-2 and TRBJ2-1; TRBD1 matches at 12 bases. The CDR3 loop spans 15 amino acids. Germline lookup yields CDR1 LGHNA and CDR2 YNFKEQ. The V segment lost 4 bases and the J segment 7 bases; nucleotides outside the gene matches: 5. This chain's CDR3 is CASSPGQGARNEQFF. In DNA form, the CDR3 reads TGTGCCAGCAGCCCGGGACAGGGGGCAAGGAATGAGCAGTTCTTC.

The J gene is TRBJ1-1, the V gene TRBV28; the match to TRBD1 covers 9 bases. The V and J ends lost 4 bases and 1 base, in that order; junction bases with no gene match: 1. CDR1 and CDR2 (germline): MDHEN, SYDVKM. The CDR3 has 14 amino acids. The CDR3 loop reads CASSSGQGNTEAFF. CDR3 DNA sequence: TGTGCCAGCAGTTCGGGACAGGGGAACACTGAAGCTTTCTTT.

V gene TRBV9 combines with J gene TRBJ2-2, with D possibly being TRBD2 (6 bases). V was shortened by 0 bases and J by 5 bases, with 11 bases between the two germline ends. CDR3 length equals 15 residues. CDR1 and CDR2 (germline): SGDLS, YYNGEE. CDR3 nucleotides: TGTGCCAGCAGCGTAGACGCGGGGAAGACCGGGGAGCTGTTTTTT. Translated: CASSVDAGKTGELFF.

V and J are TRBV7-8 and TRBJ2-7, with D tentatively TRBD2 (7 bases). This CDR3 has 12 amino acids. Between the trimmed V and J ends, which lost 6 bases and 6 bases, there was a span of 12 bases. Germline loops: CDR1 SGHVS, CDR2 FQNEAQ. The CDR3 spells CASSGGGLEQYF. For the CDR3, the DNA is TGTGCCAGCAGTGGGGGGGGGCTCGAGCAGTACTTC.

The chain links TRBV28 to TRBJ2-5; tentatively, D is TRBD2 (5 bases). This CDR3 is 12 amino acids long. The germline gives CDR1 MDHEN, CDR2 SYDVKM. Trimming took off 4 bases at V and 5 bases at J, with 8 bases between the two ends. The CDR3 here is CASSSSWETQYF. CDR3 bases: TGTGCCAGCAGTTCTAGCTGGGAGACCCAGTACTTC.

This clone was recorded a few times. The CDR3, as DNA: TGCGCCAGCAGCCAAGGAACCGGGACAGCGATCTACGAGCAGTACTTC. Translation: CASSQGTGTAIYEQYF. The genes are TRBV5-1 and TRBJ2-7, with 7 bases that match TRBD1. Looked up from germline, CDR1 is SGHRS and CDR2 is YFSETQ. V lost 4 bases to trimming and J lost 3 bases; unmatched junction nucleotides: 13. The CDR3 runs to 16 residues.

This clone was counted a single time. The chain has TRBV11-2 and TRBJ2-2; 9 bases line up with TRBD2. This CDR3 is 17 amino acids long. Trimming at V came to 8 bases and at J to 5 bases, leaving 15 bases not matched to a gene. Per germline, CDR1 SGHAT and CDR2 FQNNGV. CDR3 nucleotide sequence: TGTGCCAGCTCCATTAGCGGGGGCTACGCGAGGACCGGGGAGCTGTTTTTT. Translating gives CASSISGGYARTGELFF.

The rearrangement links TRBV28 to TRBJ2-2; tentative D call: TRBD1 (6 bases). Germline V gene data show CDR1 as MDHEN and CDR2 as SYDVKM. The CDR3 extends over 16 amino acids. Trimming left V 2 bases short and J 4 bases short, with 14 bases between. CDR3 coding DNA: TGTGCCAGCAGTTTAGCCGGGACAAGTAGCACCGGGGAGCTGTTTTTT. It specifies CASSLAGTSSTGELFF.

This sequence joins TRBV7-3 and TRBJ2-7; 10 bases map to TRBD1. This CDR3 is 13 amino acids long. V shed 5 bases, J shed 4 bases, and the junction held 2 bases outside the gene matches. Per the germline V gene, CDR1 is SGHTA and CDR2 is FQGTGA. As DNA, the CDR3 is TGTGCCAGCAGCCGGGACAGGGGTTACGAGCAGTACTTC. It translates to CASSRDRGYEQYF.

V is TRBV30 and J is TRBJ1-1, with D unclear. Trimming pared 3 bases from V and 1 base from J, leaving 9 bases between. From germline, CDR1 is GTSNPN and CDR2 SVGIG (reference sequence). This CDR3 is 13 amino acids long. In nucleotides, the CDR3 is TGTGCCTGGAGACTCCCTCAGAACACTGAAGCTTTCTTT. This gives the protein CAWRLPQNTEAFF.

The genes are TRBV6-4 and TRBJ2-3; D unclear. CDR1 and CDR2 (germline): MRHNA, SNTAGT. The CDR3 runs 13 residues. The V end lost 0 bases, the J end lost 4 bases, and 5 bases lay between the germline ends. The chain's CDR3 is CASSDSESDTQYF. CDR3 bases: TGTGCCAGCAGTGACTCGGAGTCAGATACGCAGTATTTT.